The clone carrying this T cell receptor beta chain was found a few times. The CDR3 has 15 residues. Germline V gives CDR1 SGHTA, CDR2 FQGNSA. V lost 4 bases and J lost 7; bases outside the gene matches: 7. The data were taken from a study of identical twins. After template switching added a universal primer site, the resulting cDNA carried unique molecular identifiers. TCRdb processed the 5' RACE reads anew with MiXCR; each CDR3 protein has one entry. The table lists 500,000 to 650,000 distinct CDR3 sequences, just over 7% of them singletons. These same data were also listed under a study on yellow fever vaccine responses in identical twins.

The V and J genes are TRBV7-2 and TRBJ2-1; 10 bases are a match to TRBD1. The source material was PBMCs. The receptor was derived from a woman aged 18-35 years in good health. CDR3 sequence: CASSYDRGLRNEQFF. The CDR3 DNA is TGTGCCAGCAGCTACGACAGGGGGCTTCGGAATGAGCAGTTCTTC. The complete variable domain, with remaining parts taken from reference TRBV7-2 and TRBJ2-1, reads GAGVSQSPSNKVTEKGKDVELRCDPISGHTALYWYRQSLGQGLEFLIYFQGNSAPDKSGLPSDRFSAERTGGSVSTLTIQRTQQEDSAVYLCASSYDRGLRNEQFFGPGTRLTVL.